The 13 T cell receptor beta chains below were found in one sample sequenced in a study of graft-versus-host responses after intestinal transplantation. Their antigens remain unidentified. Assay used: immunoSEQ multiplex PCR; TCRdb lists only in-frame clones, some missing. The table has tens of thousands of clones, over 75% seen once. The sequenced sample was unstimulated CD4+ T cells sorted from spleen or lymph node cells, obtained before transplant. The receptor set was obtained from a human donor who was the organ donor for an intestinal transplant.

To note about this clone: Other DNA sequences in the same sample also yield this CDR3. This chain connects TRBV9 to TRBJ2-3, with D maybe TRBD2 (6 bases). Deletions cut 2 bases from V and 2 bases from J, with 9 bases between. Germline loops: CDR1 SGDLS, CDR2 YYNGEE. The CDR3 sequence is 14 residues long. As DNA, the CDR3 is TGTGCCAGCAGCGTCGGAGGGTCCACAGATACGCAGTATTTT. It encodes CASSVGGSTDTQYF.

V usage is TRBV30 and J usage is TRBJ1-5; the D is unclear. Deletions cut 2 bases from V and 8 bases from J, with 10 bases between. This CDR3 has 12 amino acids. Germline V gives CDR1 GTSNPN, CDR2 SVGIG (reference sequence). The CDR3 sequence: CAWSSLEKPQHF. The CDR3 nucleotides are TGTGCCTGGAGTTCCTTAGAGAAGCCCCAGCATTTT.

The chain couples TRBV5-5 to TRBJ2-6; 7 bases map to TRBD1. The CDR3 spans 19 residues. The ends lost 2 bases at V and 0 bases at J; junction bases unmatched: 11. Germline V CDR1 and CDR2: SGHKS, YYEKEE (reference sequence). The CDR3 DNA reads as TGTGCCAGCAGCTTAAGGGCTGGACAGGTTCTCTCTGGGGCCAACGTCCTGACTTTC. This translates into CASSLRAGQVLSGANVLTF.

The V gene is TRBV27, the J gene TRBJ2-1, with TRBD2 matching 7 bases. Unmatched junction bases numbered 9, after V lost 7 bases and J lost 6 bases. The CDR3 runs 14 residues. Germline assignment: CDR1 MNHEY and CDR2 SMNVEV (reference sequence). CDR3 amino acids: CASTHWGGSNEQFF. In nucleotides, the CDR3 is TGTGCCAGCACCCACTGGGGGGGAAGCAATGAGCAGTTCTTC.

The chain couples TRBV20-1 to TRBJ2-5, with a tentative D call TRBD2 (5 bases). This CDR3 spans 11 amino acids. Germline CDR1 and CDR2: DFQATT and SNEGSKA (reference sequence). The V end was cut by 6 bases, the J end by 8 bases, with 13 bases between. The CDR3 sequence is CSARTGDTQYF. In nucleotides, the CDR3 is TGCAGTGCGAGGACCGGGGATACCCAGTACTTC.

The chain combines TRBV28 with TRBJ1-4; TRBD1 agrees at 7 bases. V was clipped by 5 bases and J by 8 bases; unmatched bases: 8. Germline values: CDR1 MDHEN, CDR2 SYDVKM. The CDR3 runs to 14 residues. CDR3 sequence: CASSPDRVGEKLFF. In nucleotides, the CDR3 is TGTGCCAGCAGTCCAGACAGGGTTGGGGAAAAACTGTTTTTT.

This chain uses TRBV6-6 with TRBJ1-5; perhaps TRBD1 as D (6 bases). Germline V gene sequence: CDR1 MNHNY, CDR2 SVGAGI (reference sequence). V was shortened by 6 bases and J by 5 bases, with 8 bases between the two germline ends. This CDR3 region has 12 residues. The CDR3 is CASRTGDQPQHF. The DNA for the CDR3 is TGTGCCAGCAGGACAGGAGATCAGCCCCAGCATTTT.

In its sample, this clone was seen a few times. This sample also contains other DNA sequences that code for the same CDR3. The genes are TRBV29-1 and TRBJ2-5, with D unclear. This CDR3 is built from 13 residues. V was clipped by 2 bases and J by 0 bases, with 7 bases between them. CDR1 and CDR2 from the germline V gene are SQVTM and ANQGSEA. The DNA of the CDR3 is TGCAGCGTTGAAACAGAGTACCAAGAGACCCAGTACTTC. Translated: CSVETEYQETQYF.

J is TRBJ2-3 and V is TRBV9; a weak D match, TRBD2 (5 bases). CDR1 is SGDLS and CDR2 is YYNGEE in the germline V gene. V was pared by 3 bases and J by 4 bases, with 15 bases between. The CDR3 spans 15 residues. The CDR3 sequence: CASSGYIWRPDTQYF. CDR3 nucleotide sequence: TGTGCCAGCAGCGGTTACATTTGGAGGCCAGATACGCAGTATTTT.

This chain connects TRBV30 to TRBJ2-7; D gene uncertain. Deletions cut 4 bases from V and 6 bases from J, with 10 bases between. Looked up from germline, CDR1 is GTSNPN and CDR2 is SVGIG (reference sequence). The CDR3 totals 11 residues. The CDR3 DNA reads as TGTGCCTGGAACAGATTCGGCGAGCAGTACGTC. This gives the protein CAWNRFGEQYV.

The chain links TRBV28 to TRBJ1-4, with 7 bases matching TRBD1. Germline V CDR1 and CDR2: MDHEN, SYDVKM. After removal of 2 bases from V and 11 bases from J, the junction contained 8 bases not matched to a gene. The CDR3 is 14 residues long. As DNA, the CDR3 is TGTGCCAGCAGTTTACCTCTGACAGGGACGAAACTGTTTTTT. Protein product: CASSLPLTGTKLFF.

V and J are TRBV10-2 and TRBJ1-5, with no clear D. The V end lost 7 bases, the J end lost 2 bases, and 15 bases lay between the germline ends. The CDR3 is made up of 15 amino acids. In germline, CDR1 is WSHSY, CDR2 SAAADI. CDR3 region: CASMLRVGGNQPQHF. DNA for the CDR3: TGCGCCAGCATGCTGAGGGTAGGAGGCAATCAGCCCCAGCATTTT.

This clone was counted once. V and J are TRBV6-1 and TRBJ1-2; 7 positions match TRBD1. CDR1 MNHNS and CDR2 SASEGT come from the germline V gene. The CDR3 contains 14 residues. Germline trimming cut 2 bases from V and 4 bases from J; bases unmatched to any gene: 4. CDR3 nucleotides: TGTGCCAGCAGTGAACAGGACAGGTCCTATGGCTACACCTTC. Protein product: CASSEQDRSYGYTF.